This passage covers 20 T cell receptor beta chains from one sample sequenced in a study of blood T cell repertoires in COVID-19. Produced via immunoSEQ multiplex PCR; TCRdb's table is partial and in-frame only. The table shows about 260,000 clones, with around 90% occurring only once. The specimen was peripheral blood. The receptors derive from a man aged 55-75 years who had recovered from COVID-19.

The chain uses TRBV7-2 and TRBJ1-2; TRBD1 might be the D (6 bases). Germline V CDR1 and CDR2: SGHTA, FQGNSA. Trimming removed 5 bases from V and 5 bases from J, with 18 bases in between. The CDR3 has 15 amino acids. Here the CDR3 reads CASSPQSVGAYGYTF. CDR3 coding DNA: TGTGCCAGCAGCCCACAATCTGTGGGGGCATATGGCTACACCTTC.

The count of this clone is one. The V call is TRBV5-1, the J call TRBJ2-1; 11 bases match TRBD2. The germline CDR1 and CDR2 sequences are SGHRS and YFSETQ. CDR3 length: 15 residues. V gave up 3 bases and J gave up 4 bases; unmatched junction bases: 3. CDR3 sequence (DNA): TGCGCCAGCAGCTCCGGGACTAGCGGTTACAATGAGCAGTTCTTC. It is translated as CASSSGTSGYNEQFF.

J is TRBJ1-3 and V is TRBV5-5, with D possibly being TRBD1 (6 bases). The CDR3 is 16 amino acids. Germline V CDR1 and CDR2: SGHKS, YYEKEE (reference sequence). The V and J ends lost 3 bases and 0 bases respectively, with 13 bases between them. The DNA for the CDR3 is TGTGCCAGCAGCTCAACAGGGTTCGGCTCTGGAAACACCATATATTTT. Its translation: CASSSTGFGSGNTIYF.

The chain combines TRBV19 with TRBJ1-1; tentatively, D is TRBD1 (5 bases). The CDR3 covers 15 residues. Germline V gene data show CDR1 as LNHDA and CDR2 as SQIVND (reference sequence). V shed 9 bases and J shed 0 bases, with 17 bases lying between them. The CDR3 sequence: CASSPSRGMNTEAFF. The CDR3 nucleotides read TGTGCCAGCTCCCCGAGTAGGGGCATGAACACTGAAGCTTTCTTT.

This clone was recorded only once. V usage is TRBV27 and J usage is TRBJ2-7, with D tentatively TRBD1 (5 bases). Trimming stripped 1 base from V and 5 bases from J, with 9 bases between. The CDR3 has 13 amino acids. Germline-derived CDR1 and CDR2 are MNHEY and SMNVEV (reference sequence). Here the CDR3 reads CASSLLTGNEQYF. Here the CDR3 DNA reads TGTGCCAGCAGTTTATTAACAGGAAACGAGCAGTACTTC.

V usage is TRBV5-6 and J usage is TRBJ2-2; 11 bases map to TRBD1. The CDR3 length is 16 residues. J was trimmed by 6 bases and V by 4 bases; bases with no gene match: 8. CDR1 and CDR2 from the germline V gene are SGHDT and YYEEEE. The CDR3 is CASSADRGRRAGELFF. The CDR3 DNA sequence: TGTGCCAGCAGCGCGGACAGGGGGCGTAGGGCCGGGGAGCTGTTTTTT.

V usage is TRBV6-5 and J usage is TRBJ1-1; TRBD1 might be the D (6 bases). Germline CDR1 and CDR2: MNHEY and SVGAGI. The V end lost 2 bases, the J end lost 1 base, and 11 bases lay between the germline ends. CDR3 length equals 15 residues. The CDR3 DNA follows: TGTGCCAGCAGTTACAACGACAGGAAGAACACTGAAGCTTTCTTT. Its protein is CASSYNDRKNTEAFF.

The DNA of the CDR3 is TGTGCCACCAGCAGAGTCCCCCGGGGGGCAGGGGACAAGGAACCCTACGAGCAGTACTTC. Protein sequence: CATSRVPRGAGDKEPYEQYF. The V gene is TRBV15, the J gene TRBJ2-7, with a weak D call TRBD2 (7 bases). Trimming stripped 1 base from V and 2 bases from J, with 27 bases between. In germline, CDR1 is LNHNV, CDR2 YYDKDF (reference sequence). The CDR3 has 20 amino acids.

For the CDR3, the DNA is TGTGCCAGCAGACCCAGGGGAGGGGGCACTGAAGCTTTCTTT. It encodes CASRPRGGGTEAFF. The chain uses TRBV7-8 and TRBJ1-1, with TRBD1 as a possible D gene (6 bases). CDR1 and CDR2 from the germline V gene are SGHVS and FQNEAQ. The CDR3 covers 14 residues. Between the trimmed V and J ends, which lost 6 bases and 4 bases, there was a span of 15 bases.

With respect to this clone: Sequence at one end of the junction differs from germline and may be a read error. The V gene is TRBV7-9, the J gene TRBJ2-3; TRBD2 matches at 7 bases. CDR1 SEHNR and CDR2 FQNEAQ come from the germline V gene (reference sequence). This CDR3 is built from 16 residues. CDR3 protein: CASSLVGLADTDTQYF. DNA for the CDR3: TGTGCCAGCAGCTTAGTGGGGCTAGCGGACACAGATACACAGTATTTT.

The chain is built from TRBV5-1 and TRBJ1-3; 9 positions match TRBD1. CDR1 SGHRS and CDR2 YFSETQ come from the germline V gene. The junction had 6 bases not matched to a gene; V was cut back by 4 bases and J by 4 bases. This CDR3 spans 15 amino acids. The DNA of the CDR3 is TGCGCCAGCAGCGCGGGACAGGGCTCGGGAAACACCATATATTTT. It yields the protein CASSAGQGSGNTIYF.

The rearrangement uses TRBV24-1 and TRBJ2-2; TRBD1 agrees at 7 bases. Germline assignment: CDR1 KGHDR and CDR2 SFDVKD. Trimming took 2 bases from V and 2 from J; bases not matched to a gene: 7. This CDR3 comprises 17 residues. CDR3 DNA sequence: TGTGCCACCAGTGATTCCTCCGGGACAGTAAACACCGGGGAGCTGTTTTTT. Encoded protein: CATSDSSGTVNTGELFF.

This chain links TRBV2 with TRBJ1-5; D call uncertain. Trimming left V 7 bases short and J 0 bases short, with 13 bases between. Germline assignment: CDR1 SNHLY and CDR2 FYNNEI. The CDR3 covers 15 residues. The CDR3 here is CASKAGLNSNQPQHF. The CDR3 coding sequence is TGTGCCAGCAAGGCAGGACTTAATAGCAATCAGCCCCAGCATTTT. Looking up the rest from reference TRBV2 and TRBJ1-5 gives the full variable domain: EPEVTQTPSHQVTQMGQEVILRCVPISNHLYFYWYRQILGQKVEFLVSFYNNEISEKSEIFDDQFSVERPDGSNFTLKIRSTKLEDSAMYFCASKAGLNSNQPQHFGDGTRLSIL.

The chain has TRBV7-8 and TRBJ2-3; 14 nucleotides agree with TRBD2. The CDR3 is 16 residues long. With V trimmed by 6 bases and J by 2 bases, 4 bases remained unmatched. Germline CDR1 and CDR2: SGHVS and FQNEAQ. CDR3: CASRPGLAGATDTQYF. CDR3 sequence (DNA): TGTGCCAGCAGGCCGGGACTAGCGGGGGCCACAGATACGCAGTATTTT.

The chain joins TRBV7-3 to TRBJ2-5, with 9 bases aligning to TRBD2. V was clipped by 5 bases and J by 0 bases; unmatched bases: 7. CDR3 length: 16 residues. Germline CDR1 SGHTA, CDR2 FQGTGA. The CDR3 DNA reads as TGTGCCAGCAGCCCTGTGCGGGGGGGACACCAAGAGACCCAGTACTTC. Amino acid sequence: CASSPVRGGHQETQYF.

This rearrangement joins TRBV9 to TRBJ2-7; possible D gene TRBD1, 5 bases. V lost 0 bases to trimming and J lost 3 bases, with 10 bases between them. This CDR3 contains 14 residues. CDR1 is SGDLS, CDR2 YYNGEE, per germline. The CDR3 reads CASSVGTSLYEQYF. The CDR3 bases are TGTGCCAGCAGCGTAGGGACAAGCCTCTACGAGCAGTACTTC.

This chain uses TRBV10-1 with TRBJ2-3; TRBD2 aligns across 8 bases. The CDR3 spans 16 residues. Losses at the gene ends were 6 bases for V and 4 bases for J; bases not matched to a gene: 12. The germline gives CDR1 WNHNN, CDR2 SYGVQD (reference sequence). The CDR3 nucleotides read TGCGCCAGCAGCGGGGGGGCCTTGGTATTTGCAGATACGCAGTATTTT. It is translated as CASSGGALVFADTQYF.

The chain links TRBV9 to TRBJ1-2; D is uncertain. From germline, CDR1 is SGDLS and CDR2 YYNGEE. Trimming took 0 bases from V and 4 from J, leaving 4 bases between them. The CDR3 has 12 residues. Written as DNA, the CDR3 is TGTGCCAGCAGCGTAGATCGCTATGGCTACACCTTC. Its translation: CASSVDRYGYTF.

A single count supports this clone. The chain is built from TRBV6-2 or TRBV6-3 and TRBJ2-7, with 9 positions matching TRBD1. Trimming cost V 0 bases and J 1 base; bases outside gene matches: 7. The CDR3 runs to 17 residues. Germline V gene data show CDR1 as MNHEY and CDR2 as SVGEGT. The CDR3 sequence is CASSYSDLGTGSYEQYF. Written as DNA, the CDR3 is TGTGCCAGCAGTTACTCGGACTTAGGGACAGGGTCCTACGAGCAGTACTTC.

The CDR3 reads CASSQDRGNGYGYTF. CDR3 coding DNA: TGCGCCAGCAGCCAAGACAGGGGAAACGGCTATGGCTACACCTTC. This chain joins TRBV4-1 and TRBJ1-2; weak D call: TRBD1 (6 bases). Germline lookup yields CDR1 MGHRA and CDR2 YSYEKL. The ends were cut back, 0 bases at V and 4 bases at J, with 12 bases in the middle. The CDR3 spans 15 residues.